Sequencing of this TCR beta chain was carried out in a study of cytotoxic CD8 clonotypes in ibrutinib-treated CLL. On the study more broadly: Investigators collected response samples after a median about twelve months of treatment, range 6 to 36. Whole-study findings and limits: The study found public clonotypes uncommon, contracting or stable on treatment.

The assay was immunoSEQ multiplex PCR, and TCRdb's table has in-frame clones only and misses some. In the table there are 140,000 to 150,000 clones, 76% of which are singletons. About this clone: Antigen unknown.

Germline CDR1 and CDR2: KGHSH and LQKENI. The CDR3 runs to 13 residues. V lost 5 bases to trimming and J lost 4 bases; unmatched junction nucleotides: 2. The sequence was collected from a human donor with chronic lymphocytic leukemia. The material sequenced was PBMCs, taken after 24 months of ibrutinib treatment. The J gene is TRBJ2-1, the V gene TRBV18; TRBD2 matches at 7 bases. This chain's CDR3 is CASSGGEYNEQFF. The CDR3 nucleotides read TGTGCCAGCTCAGGGGGGGAGTACAATGAGCAGTTCTTC.